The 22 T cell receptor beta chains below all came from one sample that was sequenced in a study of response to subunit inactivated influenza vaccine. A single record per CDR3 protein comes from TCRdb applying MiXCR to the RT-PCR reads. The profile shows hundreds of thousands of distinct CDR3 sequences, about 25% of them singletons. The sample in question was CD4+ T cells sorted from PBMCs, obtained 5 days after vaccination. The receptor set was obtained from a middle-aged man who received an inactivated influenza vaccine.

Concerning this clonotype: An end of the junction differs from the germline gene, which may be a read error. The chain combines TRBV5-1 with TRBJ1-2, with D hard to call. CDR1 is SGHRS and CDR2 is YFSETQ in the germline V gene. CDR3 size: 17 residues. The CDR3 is CASSPSLVSLNPYSYTF. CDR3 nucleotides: TGCGCCAGCAGCCCCAGCCTCGTGTCTCTCAACCCCTATAGCTACACCTTC.

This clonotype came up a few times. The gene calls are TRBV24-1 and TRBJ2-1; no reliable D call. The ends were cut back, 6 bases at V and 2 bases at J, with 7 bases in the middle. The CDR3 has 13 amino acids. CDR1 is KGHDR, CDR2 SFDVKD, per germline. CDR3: CATSYGAYNEQFF. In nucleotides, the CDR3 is TGTGCCACCAGTTATGGGGCCTACAATGAGCAGTTCTTC.

As DNA, the CDR3 is TGTGCCAGCATTAAGGGCTTGAACACTGAAGCTTTCTTT. Translation gives CASIKGLNTEAFF. The J gene is TRBJ1-1, the V gene TRBV6-1, with unresolved D. Trimming took 7 bases from V and 0 from J, leaving 9 bases between them. From germline, CDR1 is MNHNS and CDR2 SASEGT. The CDR3 is made up of 13 amino acids.

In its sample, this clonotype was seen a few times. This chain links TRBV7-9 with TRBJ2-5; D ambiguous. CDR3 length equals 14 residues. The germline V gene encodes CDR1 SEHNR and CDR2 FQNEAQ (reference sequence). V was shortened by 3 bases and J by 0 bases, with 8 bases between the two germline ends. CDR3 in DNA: TGTGCCAGCAGCTTCTACGGACACCAAGAGACCCAGTACTTC. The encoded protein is CASSFYGHQETQYF.

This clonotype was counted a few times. The CDR3 loop reads CASTDRVVAYEQYF. CDR3 sequence (DNA): TGTGCCAGTACCGACAGGGTAGTAGCCTACGAGCAGTACTTC. The chain carries TRBV7-9 and TRBJ2-7; TRBD1 agrees at 7 bases. The V and J ends lost 9 bases and 2 bases, in that order; junction bases with no gene match: 10. CDR1 and CDR2 (germline): SEHNR, FQNEAQ (reference sequence). This CDR3 spans 14 amino acids.

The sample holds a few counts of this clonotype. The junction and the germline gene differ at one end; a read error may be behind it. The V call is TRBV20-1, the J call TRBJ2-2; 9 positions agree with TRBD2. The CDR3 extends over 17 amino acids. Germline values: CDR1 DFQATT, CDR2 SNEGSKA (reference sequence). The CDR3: CCARAQTSGANTGELFF. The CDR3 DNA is TGCTGTGCTAGAGCCCAGACTAGCGGAGCGAACACCGGGGAGCTGTTTTTT.

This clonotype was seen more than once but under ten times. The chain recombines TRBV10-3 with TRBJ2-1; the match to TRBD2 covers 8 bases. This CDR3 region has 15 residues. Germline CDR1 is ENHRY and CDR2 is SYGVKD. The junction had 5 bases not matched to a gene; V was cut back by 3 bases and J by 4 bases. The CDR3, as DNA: TGTGCCATCAGTGATGGGCTAGCGGGTTACAATGAGCAGTTCTTC. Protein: CAISDGLAGYNEQFF.

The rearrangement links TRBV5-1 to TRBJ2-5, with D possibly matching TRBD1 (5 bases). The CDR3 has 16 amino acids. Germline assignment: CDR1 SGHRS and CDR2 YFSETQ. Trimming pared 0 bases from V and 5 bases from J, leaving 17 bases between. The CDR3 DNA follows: TGCGCCAGCAGCTTGGCCTCTCGGGCGCCAGGGGAGACCCAGTACTTC. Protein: CASSLASRAPGETQYF.

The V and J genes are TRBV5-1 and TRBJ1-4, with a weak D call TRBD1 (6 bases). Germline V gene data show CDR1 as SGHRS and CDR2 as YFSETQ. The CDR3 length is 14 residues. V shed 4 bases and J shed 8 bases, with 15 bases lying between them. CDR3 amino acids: CASSQGGKEEKLFF. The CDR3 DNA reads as TGCGCCAGCAGCCAAGGGGGGAAGGAAGAAAAACTGTTTTTT.

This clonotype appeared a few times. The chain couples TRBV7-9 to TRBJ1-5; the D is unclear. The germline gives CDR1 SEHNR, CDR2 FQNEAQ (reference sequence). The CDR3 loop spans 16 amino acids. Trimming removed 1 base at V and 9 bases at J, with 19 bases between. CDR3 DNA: TGTGCCAGCAGCTTAGATGCGGCCAGGTCATCAGGGCCCCAGCATTTT. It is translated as CASSLDAARSSGPQHF. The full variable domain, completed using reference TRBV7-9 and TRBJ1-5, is DTGVSQNPRHKITKRGQNVTFRCDPISEHNRLYWYRQTLGQGPEFLTYFQNEAQLEKSRLLSDRFSAERPKGSFSTLEIQRTEQGDSAMYLCASSLDAARSSGPQHFGDGTRLSIL.

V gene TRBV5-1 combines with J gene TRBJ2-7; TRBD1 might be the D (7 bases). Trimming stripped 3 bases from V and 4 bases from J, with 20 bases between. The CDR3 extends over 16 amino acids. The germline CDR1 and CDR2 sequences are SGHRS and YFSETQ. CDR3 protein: CASSSSGTEGGYEQYF. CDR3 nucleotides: TGCGCCAGCAGCTCCTCCGGGACAGAGGGGGGATACGAGCAGTACTTC.

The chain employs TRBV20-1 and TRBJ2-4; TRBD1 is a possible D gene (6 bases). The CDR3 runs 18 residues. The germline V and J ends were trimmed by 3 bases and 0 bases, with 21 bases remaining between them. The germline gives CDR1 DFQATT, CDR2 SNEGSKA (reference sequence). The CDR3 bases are TGCAGTGCTAGCACCAGGGGACCCCATGGACTAGCCAAAAACATTCAGTACTTC. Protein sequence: CSASTRGPHGLAKNIQYF.

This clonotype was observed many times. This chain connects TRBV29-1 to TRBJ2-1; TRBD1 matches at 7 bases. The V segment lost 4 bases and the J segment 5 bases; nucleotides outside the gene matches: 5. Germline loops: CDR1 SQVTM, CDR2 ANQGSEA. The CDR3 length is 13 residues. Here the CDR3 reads CSVAGQRHNEQFF. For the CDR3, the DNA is TGCAGCGTTGCGGGACAGAGACACAATGAGCAGTTCTTC.

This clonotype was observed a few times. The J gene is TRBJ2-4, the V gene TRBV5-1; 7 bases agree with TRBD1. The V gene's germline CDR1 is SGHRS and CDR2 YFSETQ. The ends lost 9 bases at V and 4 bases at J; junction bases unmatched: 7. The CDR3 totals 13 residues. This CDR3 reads CAITDRKKNIQYF. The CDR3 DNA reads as TGCGCCATCACGGACAGGAAAAAAAACATTCAGTACTTC.

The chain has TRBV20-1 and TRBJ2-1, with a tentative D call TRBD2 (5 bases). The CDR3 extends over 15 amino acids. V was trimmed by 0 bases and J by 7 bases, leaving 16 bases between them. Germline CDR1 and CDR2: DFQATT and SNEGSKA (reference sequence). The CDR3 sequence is CSARDSAGSVNEQFF. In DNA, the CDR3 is TGCAGTGCTAGAGATTCGGCGGGTAGCGTAAATGAGCAGTTCTTC.

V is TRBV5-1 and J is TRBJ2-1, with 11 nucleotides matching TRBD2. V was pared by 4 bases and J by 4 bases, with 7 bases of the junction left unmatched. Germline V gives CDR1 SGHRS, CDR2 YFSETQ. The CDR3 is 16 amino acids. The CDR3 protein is CASSTNSGGAYNEQFF. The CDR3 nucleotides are TGCGCCAGCAGCACCAATAGCGGGGGGGCTTACAATGAGCAGTTCTTC.

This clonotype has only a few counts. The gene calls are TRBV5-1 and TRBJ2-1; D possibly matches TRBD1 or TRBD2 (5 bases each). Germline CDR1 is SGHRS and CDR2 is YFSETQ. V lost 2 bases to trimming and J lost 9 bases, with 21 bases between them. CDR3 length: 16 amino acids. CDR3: CASSLIRESGFGEQFF. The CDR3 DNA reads TGCGCCAGCAGCTTAATCAGGGAGAGTGGGTTTGGTGAGCAGTTCTTC.

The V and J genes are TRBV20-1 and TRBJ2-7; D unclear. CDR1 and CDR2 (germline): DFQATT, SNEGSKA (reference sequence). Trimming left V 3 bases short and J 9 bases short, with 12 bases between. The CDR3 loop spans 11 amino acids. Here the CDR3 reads CSASASVGQYF. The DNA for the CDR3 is TGCAGTGCTAGTGCCTCCGTGGGGCAGTACTTC.

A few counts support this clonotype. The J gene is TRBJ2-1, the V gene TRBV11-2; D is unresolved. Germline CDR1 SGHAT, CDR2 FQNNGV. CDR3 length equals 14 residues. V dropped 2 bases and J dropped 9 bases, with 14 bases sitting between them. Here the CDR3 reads CASSLRLEIGEQFF. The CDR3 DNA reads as TGTGCCAGCAGCTTACGCCTGGAGATAGGTGAGCAGTTCTTC.

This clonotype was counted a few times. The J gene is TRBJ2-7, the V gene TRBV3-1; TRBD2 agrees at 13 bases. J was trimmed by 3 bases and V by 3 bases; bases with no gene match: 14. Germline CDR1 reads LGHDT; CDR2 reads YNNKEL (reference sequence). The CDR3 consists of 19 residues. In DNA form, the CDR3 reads TGTGCCAGCAGCCATCGGTATGTTGGAACTAGCGGGAGGGGCTACGAGCAGTACTTC. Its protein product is CASSHRYVGTSGRGYEQYF.

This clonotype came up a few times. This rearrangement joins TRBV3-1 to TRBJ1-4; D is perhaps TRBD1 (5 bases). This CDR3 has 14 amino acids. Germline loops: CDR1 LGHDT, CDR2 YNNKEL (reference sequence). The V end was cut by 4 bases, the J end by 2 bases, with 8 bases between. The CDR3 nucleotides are TGTGCCAGCAGCCCTCACAGGACTAATGAAAAACTGTTTTTT. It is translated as CASSPHRTNEKLFF. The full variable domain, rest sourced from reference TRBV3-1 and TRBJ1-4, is DTAVSQTPKYLVTQMGNDKSIKCEQNLGHDTMYWYKQDSKKFLKIMFSYNNKELIINETVPNRFSPKSPDKAHLNLHINSLELGDSAVYFCASSPHRTNEKLFFGSGTQLSVL.

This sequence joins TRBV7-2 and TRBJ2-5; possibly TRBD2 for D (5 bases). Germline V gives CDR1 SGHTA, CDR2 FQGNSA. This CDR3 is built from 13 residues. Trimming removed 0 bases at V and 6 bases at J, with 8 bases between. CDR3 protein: CASSLAGRQTQYF. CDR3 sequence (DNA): TGTGCCAGCAGCTTAGCAGGGAGACAGACCCAGTACTTC.